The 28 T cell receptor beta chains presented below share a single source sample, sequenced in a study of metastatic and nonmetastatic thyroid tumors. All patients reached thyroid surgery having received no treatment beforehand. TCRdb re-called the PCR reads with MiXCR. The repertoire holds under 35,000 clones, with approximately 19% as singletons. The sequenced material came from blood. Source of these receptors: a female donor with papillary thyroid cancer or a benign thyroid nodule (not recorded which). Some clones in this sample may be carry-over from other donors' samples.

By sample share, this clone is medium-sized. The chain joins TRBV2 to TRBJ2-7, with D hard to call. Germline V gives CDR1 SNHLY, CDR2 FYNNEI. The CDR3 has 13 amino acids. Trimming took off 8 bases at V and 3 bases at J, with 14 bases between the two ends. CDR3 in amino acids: CASRPQRLYEQYF. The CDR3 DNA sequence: TGTGCCAGCCGGCCACAGAGGCTCTACGAGCAGTACTTC.

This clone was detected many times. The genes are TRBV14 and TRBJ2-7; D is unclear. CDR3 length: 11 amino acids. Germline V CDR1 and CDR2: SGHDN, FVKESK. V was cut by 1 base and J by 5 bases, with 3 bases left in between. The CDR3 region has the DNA TGTGCCAGCAGCCAAGCTCACGAGCAGTACTTC. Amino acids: CASSQAHEQYF.

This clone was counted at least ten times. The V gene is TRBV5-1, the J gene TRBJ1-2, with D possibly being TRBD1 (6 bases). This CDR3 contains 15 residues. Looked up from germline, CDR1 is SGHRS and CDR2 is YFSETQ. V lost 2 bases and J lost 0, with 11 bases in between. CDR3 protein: CASSFGQLANYGYTF. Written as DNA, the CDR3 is TGCGCCAGCAGCTTTGGACAGTTAGCTAACTATGGCTACACCTTC.

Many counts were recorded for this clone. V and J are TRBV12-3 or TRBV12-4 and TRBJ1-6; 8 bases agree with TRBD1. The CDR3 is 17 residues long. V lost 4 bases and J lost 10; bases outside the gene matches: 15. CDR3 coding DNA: TGTGCCAGCAGTTCTTCAGGGGCAGGGGGCGCGAGATCACCCCTCCACTTT. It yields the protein CASSSSGAGGARSPLHF.

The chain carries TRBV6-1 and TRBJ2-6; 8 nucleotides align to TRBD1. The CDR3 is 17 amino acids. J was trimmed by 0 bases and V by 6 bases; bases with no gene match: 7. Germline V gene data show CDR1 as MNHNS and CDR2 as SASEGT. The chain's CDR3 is CASRLGQGSSGANVLTF. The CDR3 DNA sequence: TGTGCCAGCAGACTCGGACAGGGTAGCTCTGGGGCCAACGTCCTGACTTTC.

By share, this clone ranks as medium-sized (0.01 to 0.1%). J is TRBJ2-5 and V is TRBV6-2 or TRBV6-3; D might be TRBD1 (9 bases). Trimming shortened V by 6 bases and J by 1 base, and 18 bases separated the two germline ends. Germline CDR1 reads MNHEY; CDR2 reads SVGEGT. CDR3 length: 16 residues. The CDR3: CASRREGQGGQETQYF. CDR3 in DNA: TGTGCCAGCAGACGGGAGGGACAGGGAGGCCAAGAGACCCAGTACTTC.

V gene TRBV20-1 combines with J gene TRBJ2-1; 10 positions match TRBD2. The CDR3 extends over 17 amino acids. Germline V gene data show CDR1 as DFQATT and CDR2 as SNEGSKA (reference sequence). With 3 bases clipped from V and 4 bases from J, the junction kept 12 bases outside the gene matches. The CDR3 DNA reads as TGCAGTGCTAGTCCGCTAGCGGGAGCCGAGTCTTACAATGAGCAGTTCTTC. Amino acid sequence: CSASPLAGAESYNEQFF.

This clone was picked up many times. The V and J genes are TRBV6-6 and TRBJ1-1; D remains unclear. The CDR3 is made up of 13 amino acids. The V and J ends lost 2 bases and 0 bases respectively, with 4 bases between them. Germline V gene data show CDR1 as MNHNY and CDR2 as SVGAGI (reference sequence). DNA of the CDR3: TGTGCCAGCAGTTACCTGATGAACACTGAAGCTTTCTTT. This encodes CASSYLMNTEAFF.

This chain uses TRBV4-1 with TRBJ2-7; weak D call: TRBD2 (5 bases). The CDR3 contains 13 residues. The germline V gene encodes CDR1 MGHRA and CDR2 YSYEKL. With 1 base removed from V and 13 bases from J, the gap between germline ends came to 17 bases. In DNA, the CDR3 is TGCGCCAGCAGCCAAGTTCTAGCCTCCCTGAGTTACTTC. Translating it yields CASSQVLASLSYF.

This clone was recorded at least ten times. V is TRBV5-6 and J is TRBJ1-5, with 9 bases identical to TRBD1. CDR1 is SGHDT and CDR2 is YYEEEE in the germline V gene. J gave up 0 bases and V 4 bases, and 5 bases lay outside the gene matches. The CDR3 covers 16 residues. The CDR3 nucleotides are TGTGCCAGCAGCAGGTACAGGGGGCCTAGCAATCAGCCCCAGCATTTT. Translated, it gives CASSRYRGPSNQPQHF.

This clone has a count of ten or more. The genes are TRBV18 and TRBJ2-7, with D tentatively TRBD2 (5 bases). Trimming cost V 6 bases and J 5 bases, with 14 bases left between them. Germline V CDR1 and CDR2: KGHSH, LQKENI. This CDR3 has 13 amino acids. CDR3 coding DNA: TGTGCCAGCTCTCAAACCCGGGGTAACGAGCAGTACTTC. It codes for CASSQTRGNEQYF.

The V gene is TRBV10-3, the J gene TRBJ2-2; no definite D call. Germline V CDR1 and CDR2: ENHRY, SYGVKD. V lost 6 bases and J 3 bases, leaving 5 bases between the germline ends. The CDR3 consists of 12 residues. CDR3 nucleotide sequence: TGTGCCATCAGCTGGGACACCGGGGAGCTGTTTTTT. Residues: CAISWDTGELFF.

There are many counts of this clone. CDR3 protein: CSASDGNTIYF. The CDR3 region has the DNA TGCAGTGCTAGCGATGGAAACACCATATATTTT. The J gene is TRBJ1-3, the V gene TRBV20-1; D unclear. Germline V gene data show CDR1 as DFQATT and CDR2 as SNEGSKA (reference sequence). V lost 3 bases and J 3 bases, leaving 3 bases between the germline ends. This CDR3 is 11 amino acids long.

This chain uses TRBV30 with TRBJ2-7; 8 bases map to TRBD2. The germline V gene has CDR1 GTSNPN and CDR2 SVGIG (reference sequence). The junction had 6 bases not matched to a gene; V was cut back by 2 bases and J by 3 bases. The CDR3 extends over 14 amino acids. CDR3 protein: CAWSKYSGNYEQYF. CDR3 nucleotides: TGTGCCTGGAGTAAGTATAGCGGGAACTACGAGCAGTACTTC.

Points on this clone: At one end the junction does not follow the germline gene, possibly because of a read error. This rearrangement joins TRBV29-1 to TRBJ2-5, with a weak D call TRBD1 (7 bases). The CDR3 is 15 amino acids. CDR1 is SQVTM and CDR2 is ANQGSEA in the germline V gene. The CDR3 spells CSVNSRQGGREAQYF. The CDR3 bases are TGCAGCGTGAACTCGCGACAGGGAGGTAGAGAGGCCCAGTACTTC.

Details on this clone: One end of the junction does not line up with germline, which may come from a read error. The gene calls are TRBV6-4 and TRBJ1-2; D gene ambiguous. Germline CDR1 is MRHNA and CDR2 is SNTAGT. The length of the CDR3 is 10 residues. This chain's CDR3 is CASSIRGHTF. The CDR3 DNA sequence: TGTGCCAGCAGCATCCGTGGCCACACCTTC.

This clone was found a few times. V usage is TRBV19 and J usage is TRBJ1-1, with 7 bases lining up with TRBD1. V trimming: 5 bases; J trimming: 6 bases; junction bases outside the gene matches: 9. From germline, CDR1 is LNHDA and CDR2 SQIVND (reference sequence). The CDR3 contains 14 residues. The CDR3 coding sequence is TGTGCCAGTAGTGTCAGCCTGACAGGGCCTGAAGCTTTCTTT. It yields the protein CASSVSLTGPEAFF.

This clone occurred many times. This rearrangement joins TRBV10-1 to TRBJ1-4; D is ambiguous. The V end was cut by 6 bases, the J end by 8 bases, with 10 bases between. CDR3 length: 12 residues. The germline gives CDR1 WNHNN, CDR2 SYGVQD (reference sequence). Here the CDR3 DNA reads TGCGCCAGCAGCCCCGGGAACGAAAAACTGTTTTTT. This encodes CASSPGNEKLFF.

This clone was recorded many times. CDR3 DNA: TGTGCCAGCAGTCGTGAGGGATTTGGCCATGGCTACACCTTC. Protein sequence: CASSREGFGHGYTF. V is TRBV6-4 and J is TRBJ1-2; D gene uncertain. The CDR3 is 14 amino acids. V lost 5 bases and J lost 6, with 16 bases in between. Germline V gene data show CDR1 as MRHNA and CDR2 as SNTAGT.

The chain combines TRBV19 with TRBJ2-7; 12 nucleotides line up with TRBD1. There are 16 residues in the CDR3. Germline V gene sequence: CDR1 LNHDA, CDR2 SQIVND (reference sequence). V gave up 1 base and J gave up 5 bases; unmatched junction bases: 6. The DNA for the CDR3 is TGTGCCAGTAGTATAGTTTTTGGGACAGGGGGCCACGAGCAGTACTTC. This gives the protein CASSIVFGTGGHEQYF.

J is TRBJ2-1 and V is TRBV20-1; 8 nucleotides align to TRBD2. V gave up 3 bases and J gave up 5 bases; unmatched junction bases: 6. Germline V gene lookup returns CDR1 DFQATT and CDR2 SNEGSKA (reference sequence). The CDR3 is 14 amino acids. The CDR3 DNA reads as TGCAGTGCTAGGATAGCGGGACGGGACAATGAGCAGTTCTTC. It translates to CSARIAGRDNEQFF.

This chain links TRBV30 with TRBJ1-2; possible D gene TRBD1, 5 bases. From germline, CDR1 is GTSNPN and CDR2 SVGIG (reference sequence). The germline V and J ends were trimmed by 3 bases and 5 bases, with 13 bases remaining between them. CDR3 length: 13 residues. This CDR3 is CAWRGLDRYGYTF. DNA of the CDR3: TGTGCCTGGAGGGGATTAGACAGATATGGCTACACCTTC. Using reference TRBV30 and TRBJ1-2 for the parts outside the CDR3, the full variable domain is SQTIHQWPATLVQPVGSPLSLECTVEGTSNPNLYWYRQAAGRGLQLLFYSVGIGQISSEVPQNLSASRPQDRQFILSSKKLLLSDSGFYLCAWRGLDRYGYTFGSGTRLTVV.

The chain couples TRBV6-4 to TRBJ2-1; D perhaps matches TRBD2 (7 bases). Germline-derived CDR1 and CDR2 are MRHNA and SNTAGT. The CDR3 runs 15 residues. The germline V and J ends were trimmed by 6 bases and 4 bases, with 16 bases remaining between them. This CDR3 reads CASSPRGGEYNEQFF. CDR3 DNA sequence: TGTGCCAGCAGCCCTAGGGGGGGGGAATACAATGAGCAGTTCTTC.

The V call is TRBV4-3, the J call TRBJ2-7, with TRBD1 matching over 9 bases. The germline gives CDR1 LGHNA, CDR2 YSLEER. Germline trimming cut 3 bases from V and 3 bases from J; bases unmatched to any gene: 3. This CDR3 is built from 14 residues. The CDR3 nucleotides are TGCGCCAGCAGCCAGGACAGGGGAATCTACGAGCAGTACTTC. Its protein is CASSQDRGIYEQYF.

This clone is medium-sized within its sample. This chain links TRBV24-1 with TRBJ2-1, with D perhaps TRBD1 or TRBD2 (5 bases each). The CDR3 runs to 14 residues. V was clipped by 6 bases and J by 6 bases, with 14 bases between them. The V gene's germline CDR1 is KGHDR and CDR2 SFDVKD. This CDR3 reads CATSIQGGRNEQFF. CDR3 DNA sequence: TGTGCCACCAGTATCCAGGGCGGGCGCAATGAGCAGTTCTTC.

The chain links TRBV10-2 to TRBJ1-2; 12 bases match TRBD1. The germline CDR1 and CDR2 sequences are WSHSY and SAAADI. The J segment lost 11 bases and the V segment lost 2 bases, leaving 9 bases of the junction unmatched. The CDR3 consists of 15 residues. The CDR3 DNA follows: TGCGCCAGCAGTGAGGGACCCGGGGGACAGGGGGCATACACCTTC. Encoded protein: CASSEGPGGQGAYTF.

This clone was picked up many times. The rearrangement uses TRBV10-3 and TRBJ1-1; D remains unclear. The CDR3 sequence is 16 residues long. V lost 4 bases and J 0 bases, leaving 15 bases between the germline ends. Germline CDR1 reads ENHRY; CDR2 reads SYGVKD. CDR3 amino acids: CAISAGVQGLNTEAFF. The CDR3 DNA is TGTGCCATCAGTGCGGGAGTTCAAGGACTGAACACTGAAGCTTTCTTT.

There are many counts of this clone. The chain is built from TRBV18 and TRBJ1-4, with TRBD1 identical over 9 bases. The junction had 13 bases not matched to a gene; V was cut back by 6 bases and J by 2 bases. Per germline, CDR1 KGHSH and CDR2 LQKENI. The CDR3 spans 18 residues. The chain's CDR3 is CASSPGQGLTSTNEKLFF. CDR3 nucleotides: TGTGCCAGCTCGCCCGGACAGGGGCTGACGTCGACTAATGAAAAACTGTTTTTT.